These T cell receptor beta chains were read from a single sample in a study of T cells after yellow fever vaccination. TCRdb fed the 5' RACE reads into MiXCR, producing one record per CDR3 protein. This table has around 180,000 distinct CDR3 sequences, roughly 6.4% appearing once. Material: CD4+ T cells sorted from PBMCs, obtained on the day of the first yellow fever vaccination. The receptors stem from a young man who received the YFV17D yellow fever vaccine. The CDR3 runs from the conserved cysteine through the conserved F or W. D genes are given only for firm matches. Size is stated for part of the rows, as once, few or many counts, or as a class when the clone is expanded.

>many|-|TRBV7-2|TRBJ2-3
TGTGCCAGCAGCTTATACGCAGATACGCAGTATTTT
CASSLYADTQYF
>many|TRBD2|TRBV7-9|TRBJ2-3
TGTGCCAGCAGCTTTTCTAGCGGGGGGGCAGATACGCAGTATTTT
CASSFSSGGADTQYF
>many|-|TRBV6-4|TRBJ1-5
TGTGCCAGCAGTGACGAGGGGATTCAGCCCCAGCATTTT
CASSDEGIQPQHF
>many|-|TRBV20-1|TRBJ2-3
TGCAGTGCTATTGTCCCAGCTAGCACAGATACGCAGTATTTT
CSAIVPASTDTQYF
>many|TRBD1|TRBV18|TRBJ2-5
TGTGCCAGCTCACAAAGGACAGGGATAGAGACCCAGTACTTC
CASSQRTGIETQYF
>few|TRBD2|TRBV7-8|TRBJ2-5
TGTGCCAGCAGCTCCGGAGTCCTATCCGGGACTAGCGGGGGATGGGGGTTC
CASSSGVLSGTSGGWGF
>many|-|TRBV7-2|TRBJ1-1
TGTGCCAGCAGCTTTGTATCAGACACTGAAGCTTTCTTT
CASSFVSDTEAFF
>many|-|TRBV12-3/TRBV12-4|TRBJ1-3
TGTGCCAGCAGTTTGCGCCACTCTGGAAACACCATATATTTT
CASSLRHSGNTIYF
>-|TRBD2|TRBV5-4|TRBJ2-5
TGTGCCAGCAGCCCAAAGCGGGGTTCATGGGAGACCCAGTACTTC
CASSPKRGSWETQYF
>few|TRBD2|TRBV29-1|TRBJ2-2
TGCAGCGGTCGGACTAGCGGGAACACCGGGGAGCTGTTTTTT
CSGRTSGNTGELFF
>many|-|TRBV5-1|TRBJ2-5
TGCGCCAGCAGGCGGGACACCGGGAAAGAGACCCAGTACTTC
CASRRDTGKETQYF
>few|-|TRBV3-1|TRBJ1-2
TGTGCCAGCAGCCGAGACAGAGCCTATGGCTACACCTTC
CASSRDRAYGYTF
>many|TRBD2|TRBV18|TRBJ2-7
TGTGCCAGCTCACCGATTAGGACTAGCGACTACGAGCAGTACTTC
CASSPIRTSDYEQYF
>-|-|TRBV3-1|TRBJ1-2
TGTGCCAGCAGCCCACAGGGTTATGGCTACACCTTC
CASSPQGYGYTF
>-|TRBD2|TRBV5-1|TRBJ2-1
TGCGCCAGCAGCCTGGCGGGAGCGGGGTATGGCAATGAGCAGTTCTTC
CASSLAGAGYGNEQFF
>many|TRBD1|TRBV6-6|TRBJ1-2
TGTGCCAGCAGTTCGACAGGGCTCGATGGCTACACCTTC
CASSSTGLDGYTF
>many|-|TRBV29-1|TRBJ2-7
TGCAGCGTTGAAGGGGGGGACTCTCCCCACGAGCAGTACTTC
CSVEGGDSPHEQYF
>many|TRBD2|TRBV4-2|TRBJ2-3
TGTGCCAGCAGCCAAGCTCGACTAGCGGGTGATGCAGATACGCAGTATTTT
CASSQARLAGDADTQYF
>few|-|TRBV6-2/TRBV6-3|TRBJ2-1
TGTGCCAGCAGTTCACACCGGACTGGGTCCTACAATGAGCAGTTCTTC
CASSSHRTGSYNEQFF
>many|-|TRBV12-3/TRBV12-4|TRBJ2-1
TGTGCCAGCAGCGGACCTACCCCTTCTGAGCAGTTCTTC
CASSGPTPSEQFF
>many|-|TRBV5-5|TRBJ1-2
TGTGCCAGCAGCTTGGAGTTGGTCTATGGCTACACCTTC
CASSLELVYGYTF
>many|-|TRBV7-2|TRBJ2-1
TGTGCCAGCAGCCCCTCGACTAGGGGCAATGAGCAGTTCTTC
CASSPSTRGNEQFF
>few|TRBD1|TRBV7-2|TRBJ1-2
TGTGCCAGCAGCTTAGGACGGGACAGGGGTGCTGGCTACACCTTC
CASSLGRDRGAGYTF
>few|-|TRBV6-1|TRBJ1-4
TGTGCCAGCAGCTCGGACACCCTTGGAGAAAAACTGTTTTTT
CASSSDTLGEKLFF
>many|TRBD1|TRBV6-5|TRBJ2-2
TGTGCCAGCAGTTACCGGGGGACAGGGGGCGGGGAGCTGTTTTTT
CASSYRGTGGGELFF
>few|TRBD1|TRBV7-8|TRBJ1-3
TGTGCCAGCAGCCGGGACAGGGTCTCTGGAAACACCATATATTTT
CASSRDRVSGNTIYF
>many|-|TRBV12-3/TRBV12-4|TRBJ1-2
TGTGCCAGCAGTTTAGCGGATGGGGACTACACCTTC
CASSLADGDYTF
>many|-|TRBV4-1|TRBJ2-1
TGCGCCAGCAGCCCCACCCCTACGAGGGACGATGAGCAGTTCTTC
CASSPTPTRDDEQFF
>many|-|TRBV6-5|TRBJ2-3
TGTGCCAGCAGGGGGGGGCTAGGAGCAGATACGCAGTATTTT
CASRGGLGADTQYF
>many|TRBD2|TRBV7-9|TRBJ2-3
TGTGCCAGCAGCTTAGCGATGGGAGGGACAGATACGCAGTATTTT
CASSLAMGGTDTQYF
>few|-|TRBV5-1|TRBJ1-1
TGCGCCAGCAGCAATCAGGGGAGCACTGAAGCTTTCTTT
CASSNQGSTEAFF
>many|-|TRBV5-1|TRBJ2-5
TGCGCCAGCAGCTTACTAGGGATCGGGTACCAAGAGACCCAGTACTTC
CASSLLGIGYQETQYF
>many|-|TRBV7-2|TRBJ1-5
TGTGCCAGCAGCTTCCGGCAGGGCAATCAGCCCCAGCATTTT
CASSFRQGNQPQHF
>many|-|TRBV5-5|TRBJ1-4
TGTGCCAGCAGCCCGGACAGTTGGGATGAAAAACTGTTTTTT
CASSPDSWDEKLFF
>many|TRBD1|TRBV14|TRBJ1-6
TGTGCCAGCAGCCGCCGCCGACAGGGAAATTCACCCCTCCACTTT
CASSRRRQGNSPLHF
>many|-|TRBV5-1|TRBJ2-4
TGCGCCAGCAGCCTTCGGGACACCCTAGCCAAAAACATTCAGTACTTC
CASSLRDTLAKNIQYF
>-|-|TRBV12-3/TRBV12-4|TRBJ1-5
TGTGCCAGCAGTTTAATGGCGGGTCCGAGGCAGCCCCAGCATTTT
CASSLMAGPRQPQHF
>-|-|TRBV19|TRBJ1-5
TGTGCCAGTAGTGGAAACCGAAATCAGCCCCAGCATTTT
CASSGNRNQPQHF
>-|TRBD1|TRBV5-1|TRBJ1-3
TGCGCCAGCAGCCAGACAGGGACAACTGGAAACACCATATATTTT
CASSQTGTTGNTIYF
>many|-|TRBV5-1|TRBJ2-5
TGCGCCAGCAGCTTGGCCGGAGGCACCACGGGGGAGACCCAGTACTTC
CASSLAGGTTGETQYF
>-|-|TRBV20-1|TRBJ2-1
TGCAGTGCTAGCCACAGGGTTCAGAATGAGCAGTTCTTC
CSASHRVQNEQFF
>-|TRBD2|TRBV12-3/TRBV12-4|TRBJ2-3
TGTGCCAGCAGTTTGAGGCGGGGGAACACAGATACGCAGTATTTT
CASSLRRGNTDTQYF
>many|-|TRBV5-1|TRBJ1-4
TGCGCCAGCAGCTTGTGGGCAACTAATGAAAAACTGTTTTTT
CASSLWATNEKLFF
>many|-|TRBV28|TRBJ2-1
TGTGCCAGCAGTTTATTGGTCGGGGCCCGCTCCTACAATGAGCAGTTCTTC
CASSLLVGARSYNEQFF
>many|-|TRBV10-3|TRBJ2-5
TGTGCCATCAAGGGGACGGCCCAAGAGACCCAGTACTTC
CAIKGTAQETQYF